Sequencing of this T cell receptor (beta chain) was carried out in a study of blood T cell repertoires in COVID-19. CDR3 length: 15 residues. Trimming took 6 bases from V and 1 from J; bases not matched to a gene: 7. The germline gives CDR1 MNHEY, CDR2 SMNVEV (reference sequence). Assay: immunoSEQ multiplex PCR; the TCRdb copy retains only in-frame clones and omits some. The sample consists of around 67,000 clones, about 81% of them appearing once. The receptor was isolated from a human donor in a cohort sampled during active COVID-19. Sequenced: peripheral blood. The chain has TRBV27 and TRBJ1-1; 8 positions agree with TRBD1. In DNA, the CDR3 is TGTGCCAGCAGCCCTTGGGGGACAGGGAACACTGAAGCTTTCTTT. Translating it yields CASSPWGTGNTEAFF.